The clone carrying this T cell receptor beta chain is categorized as medium-sized. Its target is unknown. The library was designed around alpha chains, so this beta chain is a stray read whose abundance carries little weight. These data come from a study of spatial heterogeneity in lung cancer. Study details: Detected beta-chain sequences consistently exceeded alpha-chain sequences.

Study observations and caveats: Counts of expanded alpha and beta TCRs within tumors tracked the tumor nonsynonymous mutation count.

J was trimmed by 6 bases and V by 4 bases; bases with no gene match: 6. This CDR3 region has 14 residues. From germline, CDR1 is LNHDA and CDR2 SQIVND (reference sequence). Regarding time point: sample taken at primary tumor resection. The 55 to 90 donors had untreated early-stage non-small cell lung cancer. MiXCR, applied by TCRdb to the 5' RACE reads, yields one record per CDR3 protein. The profile shows 2,500 or so distinct CDR3 sequences, roughly 5% of them singletons. This chain uses TRBV19 with TRBJ1-5; 7 positions agree with TRBD1. The sequence came from a male donor with early-stage non-small cell lung cancer. Here the sequenced sample was lung tumor tissue, taken at surgery. In nucleotides, the CDR3 is TGTGCCAGTAGTAAAACAGGGGCTAGTCAGCCCCAGCATTTT. Translation gives CASSKTGASQPQHF.